This TCR beta chain was documented in a study of blood T cells in healthy people across ages (dated by TCRdb to the mid-2010s). About the investigation overall: In model experiments, roughly one uniquely barcoded TCR beta cDNA molecule per two T cells was captured by template switching. The donors were split into four age groups: young (average around 15 years), middle-aged (more than 35), aged (more than 55) and long-lived (under 90). Age-related changes in TCR beta repertoire diversity were measured in the study by deep sequencing normalized with unique cDNA molecular identifiers. Using the same blood draw, the study looked at two additional independent replicas of 1 million unique cDNA reads for two donors, one aged 18 to 30 and the other aged 80 or older. Study-wide findings and limitations: The percentage of naive T cells measured by flow cytometry correlated strongly with observed TCR beta diversity. Observed TCR beta diversity per million T cells fell roughly linearly with age, and a significant reduction was already apparent by age around 39. Since profiling was done on bulk unsorted PBMCs, naive and antigen-experienced compartments could not be conclusively compared. Donor CMV infection status was unknown, potentially confounding age-related changes in expanded clonotypes. Estimates of total diversity based on one million sequenced T cells were regarded as lower bounds and as underestimates. Compared with the aged group, the long-lived group had more naive CD4+ T cells, fewer expanded clones and increased TCR diversity, suggesting age selection.

This clonotype was recorded a few times. Its antigen target is currently unknown. The record has no base qualities; no much larger clone is one base away. Including cysteine and phenylalanine, the CDR3 has 17 amino acids. The DNA shown is the 51-base CDR3, in frame from base 1. The V end loses 2 bases and the J end loses 2 bases, and a stretch of 19 bases separates them. The germline V gene supplies CDR1 MNHEY and CDR2 SVGEGT. Donors were approximately 42 systemically healthy Caucasian individuals from Russia aged roughly 6 to 90 years. About 10 milliliters of peripheral blood were drawn from each donor into EDTA-treated Vacutainer tubes. Ficoll-Paque density-gradient centrifugation was used to isolate PBMCs, with at least 6 million obtained per sample. Trizol reagent was used to extract total RNA from PBMCs, with at least 5 micrograms per sample. For every donor, an aliquot of PBMCs went through flow cytometry to measure the percentages of naive CD45RAhigh/CD27high T cells.

Libraries were prepared through 5' RACE. TCRdb lists the instrument as Illumina HiSeq 2500. The second PCR ran for roughly 7 to 12 cycles and used a J-beta primer mix along with a sample-barcoded 5' primer. Each TCR beta cDNA molecule received a unique molecular identifier from a template-switch 5' adaptor carrying 12 random nucleotides. Each sample yielded at least 2.5 million CDR3-containing paired-end reads. First-strand cDNA was synthesized from all RNA with the Mint cDNA synthesis kit, primed by a TRBC-specific oligonucleotide. After uracil-DNA glycosylase treatment, a first 18-cycle PCR used universal primers M1SS and BC2_uni_R on all cDNA. The study's processing was this. Normalization of each sample was performed by random selection of 1 million high-quality reads, each carrying a distinct molecular identifier. Reads with shared molecular identifiers were discarded instead of being binned into consensus sequences. MiTCR, run with a Q25 quality threshold and the strictest error-elimination algorithm, handled CDR3 identification, clonotype clustering and error correction. A nonparametric unseen species model using Euler transformation provided a lower-bound estimate of total TCR beta diversity. Using fastp trimming at Q25 and MiXCR clonotype assembly, TCRdb reanalyzed the public sequencing data and kept in-frame beta chains. Each entry merges the rows of one CDR3 protein and shows their most common DNA and genes. The V and J calls were not made by the authors but by TCRdb's processing. In this sample the table shows under 700,000 distinct CDR3 sequences, approximately 25% of which occur a single time. Of the sample, around 10% is held by the ten largest clones.

The same specimen was also included in a second study, on T cells of mothers and their children. The second study, in turn, reports: Nine systemically healthy Caucasian individuals served as donors, namely three mothers together with their six children. cDNA synthesis used all of the extracted RNA, with around 1.4 ug of RNA in each 15 ul reaction. In the second PCR, the M1S primer added sample barcodes and 2-4 random nucleotides. Over 10 million TCR beta CDR3 reads came from each mother, compared with about 3.2 million reads from each child. TCR recombination output is similarly shaped by thymic selection in related and unrelated pairs, with a minor effect exerted by inherited differences. Normalized repertoire overlap was always found to be slightly, but never significantly, higher in related mother-child pairs than in unrelated mother-child pairs. With a sensitivity of about 100 clones per million clonotypes, no persistent microchimeric T cell clones were detected. To look for features that set related mother-child pairs apart from unrelated individuals, the researchers ran deep NGS to compare the TCR beta repertoires of mothers and children. On average, the children were around 11 +/- 4 years old, while the mothers were around 42 +/- 4 years old. After adapter ligation was performed with NEBNext reagents, the libraries were sequenced on an Illumina HiSeq 2000 with 100+100 nt paired-end reads. To prevent cross-contamination, the mother and child libraries were prepared a month apart and were sequenced in separate runs. Each donor had between about 450,000 and 2,100,000 distinct TCR beta clonotypes identified. Naive TCR beta clonotypes were estimated from low-frequency clonotypes matched to each donor's FACS-determined naive share, without sorting.

Recombination connected TRBV6-2 or TRBV6-3 to TRBJ2-7; TRBD2 might be the D gene, on 6 matching bases. Sequenced material: blood. This clonotype was sampled from a boy between 10 and 17 years old in good health. The nucleotides are TGTGCCAGCAGTTACGAACCCGCCGGGACTCTGCCCTACGAGCAGTACTTC. The resulting protein is CASSYEPAGTLPYEQYF.